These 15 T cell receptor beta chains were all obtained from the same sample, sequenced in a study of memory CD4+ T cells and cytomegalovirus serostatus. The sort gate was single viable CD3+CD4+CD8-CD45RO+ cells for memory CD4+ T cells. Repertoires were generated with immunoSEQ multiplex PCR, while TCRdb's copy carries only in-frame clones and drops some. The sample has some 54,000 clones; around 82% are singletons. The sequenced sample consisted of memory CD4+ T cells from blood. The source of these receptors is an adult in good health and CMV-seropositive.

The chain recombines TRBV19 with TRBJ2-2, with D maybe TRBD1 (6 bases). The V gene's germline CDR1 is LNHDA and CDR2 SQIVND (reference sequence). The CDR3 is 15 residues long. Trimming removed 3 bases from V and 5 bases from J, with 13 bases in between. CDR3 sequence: CASSMGRGRTGELFF. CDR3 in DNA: TGTGCCAGTAGTATGGGCAGGGGAAGGACCGGGGAGCTGTTTTTT. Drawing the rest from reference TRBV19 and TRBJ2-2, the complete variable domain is DGGITQSPKYLFRKEGQNVTLSCEQNLNHDAMYWYRQDPGQGLRLIYYSQIVNDFQKGDIAEGYSVSREKKESFPLTVTSAQKNPTAFYLCASSMGRGRTGELFFGEGSRLTVL.

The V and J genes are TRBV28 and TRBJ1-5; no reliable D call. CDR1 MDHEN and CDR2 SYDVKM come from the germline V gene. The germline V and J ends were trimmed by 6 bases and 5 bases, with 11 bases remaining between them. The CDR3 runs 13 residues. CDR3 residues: CASSSTSYQPQHF. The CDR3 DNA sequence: TGTGCCAGCAGCTCTACAAGTTATCAGCCCCAGCATTTT.

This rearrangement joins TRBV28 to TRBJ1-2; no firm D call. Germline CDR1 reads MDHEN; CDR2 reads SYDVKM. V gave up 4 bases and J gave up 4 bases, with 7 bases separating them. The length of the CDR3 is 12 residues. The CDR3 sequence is CASSSGGYGYTF. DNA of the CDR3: TGTGCCAGCAGTTCAGGCGGCTATGGCTACACCTTC.

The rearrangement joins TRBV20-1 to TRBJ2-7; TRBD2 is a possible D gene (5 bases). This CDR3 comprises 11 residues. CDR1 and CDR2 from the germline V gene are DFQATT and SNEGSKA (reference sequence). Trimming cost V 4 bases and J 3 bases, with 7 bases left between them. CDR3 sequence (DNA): TGCAGTGCTACTCGGGACTACGAGCAGTACTTC. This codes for CSATRDYEQYF.

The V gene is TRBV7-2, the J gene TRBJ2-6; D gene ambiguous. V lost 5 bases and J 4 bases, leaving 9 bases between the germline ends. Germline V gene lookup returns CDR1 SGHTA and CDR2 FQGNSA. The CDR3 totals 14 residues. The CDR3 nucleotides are TGTGCCAGCAGCCAATATACCGGGGCCAACGTCCTGACTTTC. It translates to CASSQYTGANVLTF.

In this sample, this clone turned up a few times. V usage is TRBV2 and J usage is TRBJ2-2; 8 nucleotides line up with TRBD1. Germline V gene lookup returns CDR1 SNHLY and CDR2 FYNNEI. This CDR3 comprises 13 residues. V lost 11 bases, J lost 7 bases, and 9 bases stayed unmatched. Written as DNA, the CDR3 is TGTGCCCAGGACGGACAGGGAATCGGGGAGCTGTTTTTT. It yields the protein CAQDGQGIGELFF.

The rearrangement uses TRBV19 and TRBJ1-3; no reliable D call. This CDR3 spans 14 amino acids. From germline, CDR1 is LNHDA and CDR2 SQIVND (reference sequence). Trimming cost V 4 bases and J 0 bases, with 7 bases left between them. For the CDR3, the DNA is TGTGCCAGTAGTACACGAAGCTCTGGAAACACCATATATTTT. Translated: CASSTRSSGNTIYF.

CDR3 loop: CASSGRSYNSPLHF. The CDR3 region has the DNA TGTGCCAGCAGTGGACGGAGCTATAATTCACCCCTCCACTTT. The rearrangement uses TRBV6-1 and TRBJ1-6, with D uncertain. The CDR3 covers 14 residues. The V end was cut by 4 bases, the J end by 3 bases, with 7 bases between. Germline CDR1 and CDR2: MNHNS and SASEGT.

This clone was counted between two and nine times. The CDR3 is CASSLGQMNTEAFF. For the CDR3, the DNA is TGTGCCAGCAGCTTGGGACAGATGAACACTGAAGCTTTCTTT. The chain carries TRBV7-6 and TRBJ1-1; the match to TRBD1 covers 7 bases. V gave up 3 bases and J gave up 0 bases; unmatched junction bases: 1. Germline values: CDR1 SGHVS, CDR2 FNYEAQ. The CDR3 is 14 amino acids.

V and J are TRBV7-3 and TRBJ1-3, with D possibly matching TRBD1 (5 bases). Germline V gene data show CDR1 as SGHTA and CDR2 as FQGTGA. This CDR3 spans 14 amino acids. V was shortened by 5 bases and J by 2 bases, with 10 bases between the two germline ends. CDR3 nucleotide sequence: TGTGCCAGCAGCGAGGGACTAACTGGAAACACCATATATTTT. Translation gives CASSEGLTGNTIYF.

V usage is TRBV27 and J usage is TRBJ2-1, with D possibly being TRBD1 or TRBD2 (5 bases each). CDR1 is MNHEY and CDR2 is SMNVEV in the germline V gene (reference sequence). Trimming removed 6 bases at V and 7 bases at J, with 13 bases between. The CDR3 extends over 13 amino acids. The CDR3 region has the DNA TGTGCCAGCAGGGGGACGAACTGGAATGAGCAGTTCTTC. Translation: CASRGTNWNEQFF.

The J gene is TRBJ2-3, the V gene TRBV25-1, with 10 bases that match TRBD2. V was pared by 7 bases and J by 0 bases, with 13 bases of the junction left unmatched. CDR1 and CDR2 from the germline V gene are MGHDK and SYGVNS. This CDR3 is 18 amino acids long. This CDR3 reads CASTPGTSEIQSTDTQYF. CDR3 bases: TGTGCCAGCACCCCCGGGACTAGCGAGATTCAAAGCACAGATACGCAGTATTTT.

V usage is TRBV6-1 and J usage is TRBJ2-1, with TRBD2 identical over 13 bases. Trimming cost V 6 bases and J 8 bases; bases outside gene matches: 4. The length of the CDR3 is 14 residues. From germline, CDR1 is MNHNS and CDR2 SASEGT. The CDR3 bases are TGTGCCAGCAGCAGGACTAGCGGGAGTGATGAGCAGTTCTTC. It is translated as CASSRTSGSDEQFF.

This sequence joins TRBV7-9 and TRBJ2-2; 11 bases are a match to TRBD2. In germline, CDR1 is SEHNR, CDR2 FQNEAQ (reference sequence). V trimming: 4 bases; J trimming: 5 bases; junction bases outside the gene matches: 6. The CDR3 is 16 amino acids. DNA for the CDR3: TGTGCCAGCAGCTCCGCCGGGACTAGCGGAACCGGGGAGCTGTTTTTT. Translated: CASSSAGTSGTGELFF.

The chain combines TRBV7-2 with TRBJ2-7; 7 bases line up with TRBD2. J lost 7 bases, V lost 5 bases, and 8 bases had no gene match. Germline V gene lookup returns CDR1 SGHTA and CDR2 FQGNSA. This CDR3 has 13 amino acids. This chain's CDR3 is CASSPRTRWEQYF. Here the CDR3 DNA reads TGTGCCAGCAGCCCACGGACTAGATGGGAGCAGTACTTC.